The 25 T cell receptor beta chains below come from one sample, sequenced in a study of OX40 agonist ivuxolimab in advanced cancers. Assay used: immunoSEQ multiplex PCR; TCRdb lists only in-frame clones, some missing. This table holds around 91,000 clones, roughly nine tenths found once. This sample comprised CD4+ or CD8+ T cells sorted from blood, obtained in a trial of the OX40 agonist ivuxolimab. The receptors here all came from an adult with an advanced solid tumor such as melanoma, head and neck, liver or kidney cancer.

The V and J genes are TRBV9 and TRBJ1-2; 8 nucleotides line up with TRBD1. Germline loops: CDR1 SGDLS, CDR2 YYNGEE. The CDR3 totals 13 residues. After removal of 4 bases from V and 6 bases from J, the junction contained 5 bases not matched to a gene. The CDR3 sequence is CASSFGQGNGYTF. The CDR3 nucleotides read TGTGCCAGCAGCTTCGGACAGGGTAATGGCTACACCTTC.

This clone showed up just once. This chain connects TRBV18 to TRBJ1-1; TRBD1 agrees at 7 bases. V lost 6 bases, J lost 3 bases, and 7 bases stayed unmatched. The CDR3 totals 14 residues. Germline-derived CDR1 and CDR2 are KGHSH and LQKENI. The CDR3 nucleotides are TGTGCCAGCTCCCCGCGGGACAGCCACACTGAAGCTTTCTTT. It translates to CASSPRDSHTEAFF. Full variable domain (rest looked up from reference TRBV18 and TRBJ1-1): NAGVMQNPRHLVRRRGQEARLRCSPMKGHSHVYWYRQLPEEGLKFMVYLQKENIIDESGMPKERFSAEFPKEGPSILRIQQVVRGDSAAYFCASSPRDSHTEAFFGQGTRLTVV.

This chain connects TRBV28 to TRBJ2-7; a weak D match, TRBD1 (5 bases). From germline, CDR1 is MDHEN and CDR2 SYDVKM. The CDR3 contains 14 residues. V lost 7 bases and J lost 2, with 15 bases in between. The CDR3 DNA reads TGTGCCAGCACCGACAGCCCACCCACCTACGAGCAGTACGTC. Amino acids: CASTDSPPTYEQYV.

This chain links TRBV6-6 with TRBJ1-5; TRBD1 is a possible D gene (5 bases). The CDR3 is 16 residues long. V dropped 2 bases and J dropped 6 bases, with 17 bases sitting between them. Germline CDR1 is MNHNY and CDR2 is SVGAGI (reference sequence). As DNA, the CDR3 is TGTGCCAGCAGTTACGCGGGCAGGGAATCGAGTCAGCCCCAGCATTTT. Translated, it gives CASSYAGRESSQPQHF.

The chain employs TRBV7-2 and TRBJ1-1; D gene unclear. Germline V gene sequence: CDR1 SGHTA, CDR2 FQGNSA. Trimming removed 3 bases at V and 3 bases at J, with 11 bases between. The CDR3 extends over 14 amino acids. CDR3 sequence reads: CASSFGFLDTEAFF. DNA of the CDR3: TGTGCCAGCAGCTTCGGGTTTTTGGACACTGAAGCTTTCTTT.

The rearrangement uses TRBV5-6 and TRBJ1-1, with a tentative D call TRBD1 (6 bases). Deletions cut 0 bases from V and 2 bases from J, with 11 bases between. There are 15 residues in the CDR3. Germline V gene sequence: CDR1 SGHDT, CDR2 YYEEEE. CDR3 region: CASSLVSGVNTEAFF. DNA of the CDR3: TGTGCCAGCAGCTTGGTGTCAGGGGTTAACACTGAAGCTTTCTTT.

The chain is built from TRBV6-5 and TRBJ1-4; weak D call: TRBD1 (5 bases). This CDR3 contains 14 residues. Germline V gene sequence: CDR1 MNHEY, CDR2 SVGAGI. V was pared by 5 bases and J by 7 bases, with 14 bases between. For the CDR3, the DNA is TGTGCCAGCAGTCTACATGGGGGTGGTGAAAAACTGTTTTTT. Translated: CASSLHGGGEKLFF.

The V and J genes are TRBV2 and TRBJ1-5, with 8 positions matching TRBD1. Trimming at V came to 5 bases and at J to 1 base, leaving 4 bases not matched to a gene. Germline CDR1 reads SNHLY; CDR2 reads FYNNEI. The CDR3 is 15 amino acids. The CDR3 is CASSYQGASNQPQHF. CDR3 DNA: TGTGCCAGCAGTTACCAGGGGGCAAGCAATCAGCCCCAGCATTTT.

The chain has TRBV5-6 and TRBJ2-3; unclear D gene. There are 14 residues in the CDR3. Germline V lookup: CDR1 SGHDT, CDR2 YYEEEE. V was clipped by 1 base and J by 2 bases, with 8 bases between them. DNA of the CDR3: TGTGCCAGCAGCTTGTCGGGTGTCACAGATACGCAGTATTTT. This gives the protein CASSLSGVTDTQYF.

This rearrangement joins TRBV7-2 to TRBJ2-4; D is ambiguous. The V end was cut by 1 base, the J end by 7 bases, with 2 bases between. Germline V lookup: CDR1 SGHTA, CDR2 FQGNSA. The CDR3 covers 11 residues. CDR3 DNA sequence: TGTGCCAGCAGCTTAGATAACATTCAGTACTTC. Translation gives CASSLDNIQYF.

The chain is built from TRBV4-1 and TRBJ1-6; no definite D call. Trimming removed 0 bases at V and 11 bases at J, with 8 bases between. Germline CDR1 is MGHRA and CDR2 is YSYEKL. The CDR3 sequence is 13 residues long. This CDR3 reads CASSQDLEAPLHF. In nucleotides, the CDR3 is TGCGCCAGCAGCCAAGATCTGGAGGCACCCCTCCACTTT.

The chain combines TRBV6-5 with TRBJ2-7; D is possibly TRBD2 (6 bases). V lost 5 bases, J lost 2 bases, and 10 bases lay in between. Germline values: CDR1 MNHEY, CDR2 SVGAGI. The CDR3 runs to 13 residues. This CDR3 is CASSIAVPYEQYF. CDR3 DNA sequence: TGTGCCAGCAGTATAGCGGTTCCCTACGAGCAGTACTTC.

V usage is TRBV4-3 and J usage is TRBJ2-3, with D perhaps matching TRBD2 (6 bases). Per the germline V gene, CDR1 is LGHNA and CDR2 is YSLEER. There are 16 residues in the CDR3. The V end lost 2 bases, the J end lost 2 bases, and 14 bases lay between the germline ends. The CDR3 reads CASSQRPGLPTDTQYF. CDR3 in DNA: TGCGCCAGCAGCCAACGCCCGGGACTCCCCACAGATACGCAGTATTTT.

J is TRBJ2-7 and V is TRBV6-5; TRBD1 agrees at 8 bases. Germline values: CDR1 MNHEY, CDR2 SVGAGI. This CDR3 spans 14 amino acids. With V trimmed by 6 bases and J by 7 bases, 11 bases remained unmatched. The CDR3 loop reads CASSISNRGREQYF. As DNA, the CDR3 is TGTGCCAGCAGCATAAGTAACAGGGGGAGGGAGCAGTACTTC.

This chain links TRBV9 with TRBJ2-3; 9 positions agree with TRBD2. Germline V CDR1 and CDR2: SGDLS, YYNGEE. The CDR3 has 15 amino acids. Trimming cost V 2 bases and J 1 base; bases outside gene matches: 2. The CDR3 DNA sequence: TGTGCCAGCAGCGTCTCTAGCGGGGGCACAGATACGCAGTATTTT. Residues: CASSVSSGGTDTQYF.

The chain recombines TRBV19 with TRBJ1-5, with no clear D. V lost 6 bases, J lost 1 base, and 19 bases lay in between. The germline CDR1 and CDR2 sequences are LNHDA and SQIVND (reference sequence). The CDR3 consists of 17 residues. DNA for the CDR3: TGTGCCAGTAGGCGTCATCAAGATCGACCAAGCAATCAGCCCCAGCATTTT. It yields the protein CASRRHQDRPSNQPQHF.

J is TRBJ2-7 and V is TRBV6-1; 10 bases are a match to TRBD2. Per the germline V gene, CDR1 is MNHNS and CDR2 is SASEGT. Unmatched junction bases numbered 7, after V lost 1 base and J lost 7 bases. The CDR3 contains 15 residues. CDR3 sequence (DNA): TGTGCCAGCAGTGAAGGACTAGCGGGTGCGGGAGAGCAGTACTTC. It codes for CASSEGLAGAGEQYF.

As DNA, the CDR3 is TGTGCCATCAGCTACAGGGGGTTCGGAAACACCATATATTTT. Its protein is CAISYRGFGNTIYF. The chain uses TRBV10-3 and TRBJ1-3; 8 nucleotides line up with TRBD1. CDR3 length: 14 residues. The germline V gene encodes CDR1 ENHRY and CDR2 SYGVKD. Trimming cost V 6 bases and J 4 bases; bases outside gene matches: 5.

The chain has TRBV5-1 and TRBJ2-5; the D is unclear. Germline assignment: CDR1 SGHRS and CDR2 YFSETQ. CDR3 length: 13 residues. V lost 1 base and J 1 base, leaving 5 bases between the germline ends. The DNA of the CDR3 is TGCGCCAGCAGCTTGCAGAGCCAAGAGACCCAGTACTTC. The encoded protein is CASSLQSQETQYF.

The V gene is TRBV10-1, the J gene TRBJ1-1; 7 bases are shared with TRBD1. V lost 3 bases, J lost 3 bases, and 7 bases stayed unmatched. CDR3 length equals 15 residues. CDR1 is WNHNN, CDR2 SYGVQD, per germline (reference sequence). The CDR3 reads CASSEGTARHTEAFF. The CDR3 coding sequence is TGCGCCAGCAGTGAAGGGACAGCGCGACACACTGAAGCTTTCTTT.

V is TRBV28 and J is TRBJ1-2; D is perhaps TRBD1 (6 bases). The V gene's germline CDR1 is MDHEN and CDR2 SYDVKM. Trimming stripped 4 bases from V and 5 bases from J, with 17 bases between. CDR3 length: 15 amino acids. As DNA, the CDR3 is TGTGCCAGCAGTTCCGAGGGGGGCAGTTCATATGGCTACACCTTC. Its protein product is CASSSEGGSSYGYTF.

The J gene is TRBJ1-1, the V gene TRBV19; no clear D. Trimming stripped 3 bases from V and 6 bases from J, with 8 bases between. Germline V gene data show CDR1 as LNHDA and CDR2 as SQIVND (reference sequence). The CDR3 is made up of 12 amino acids. For the CDR3, the DNA is TGTGCCAGTAGTATGCGCAGATCTGAAGCTTTCTTT. It codes for CASSMRRSEAFF.

The V and J genes are TRBV6-1 and TRBJ1-2, with 8 bases fitting TRBD1. Germline V gene data show CDR1 as MNHNS and CDR2 as SASEGT. With 2 bases clipped from V and 10 bases from J, the junction kept 9 bases outside the gene matches. CDR3 length equals 14 residues. Written as DNA, the CDR3 is TGTGCCAGCAGTGAACAGGGGGCAGGTACGGTCTACACCTTC. It codes for CASSEQGAGTVYTF.

This rearrangement joins TRBV30 to TRBJ2-3; D remains ambiguous. Germline CDR1 and CDR2: GTSNPN and SVGIG (reference sequence). Trimming shortened V by 1 base and J by 2 bases, and 10 bases separated the two germline ends. This CDR3 comprises 14 residues. The CDR3 region is CAWSGTGHTDTQYF. CDR3 in DNA: TGTGCCTGGAGTGGGACGGGCCACACAGATACGCAGTATTTT.

The chain combines TRBV27 with TRBJ1-2, with 8 bases that match TRBD1. The CDR3 runs to 14 residues. Per the germline V gene, CDR1 is MNHEY and CDR2 is SMNVEV (reference sequence). After removal of 3 bases from V and 8 bases from J, the junction contained 8 bases not matched to a gene. This CDR3 reads CASSLRQGAYGYTF. CDR3 sequence (DNA): TGTGCCAGCAGTTTGAGGCAGGGGGCATACGGCTACACCTTC.